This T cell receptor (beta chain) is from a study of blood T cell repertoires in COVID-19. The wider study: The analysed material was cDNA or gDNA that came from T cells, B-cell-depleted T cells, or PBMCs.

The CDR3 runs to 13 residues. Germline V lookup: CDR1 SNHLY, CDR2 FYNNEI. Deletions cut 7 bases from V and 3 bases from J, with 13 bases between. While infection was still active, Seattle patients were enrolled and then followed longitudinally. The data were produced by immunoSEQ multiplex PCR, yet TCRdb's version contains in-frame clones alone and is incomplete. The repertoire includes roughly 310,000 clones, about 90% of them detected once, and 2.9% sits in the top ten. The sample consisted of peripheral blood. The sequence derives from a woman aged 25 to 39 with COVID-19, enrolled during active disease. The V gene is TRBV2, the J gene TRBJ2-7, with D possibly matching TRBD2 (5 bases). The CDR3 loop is CASMRVSSYEQYF. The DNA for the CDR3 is TGTGCCAGCATGAGGGTTAGTAGCTACGAGCAGTACTTC.